Sequencing of this T cell receptor beta chain was carried out in a study of T-cell memory formation after mild COVID-19. Using its own MiXCR run on the 5' RACE reads, TCRdb lists one record per CDR3 protein. This repertoire shows roughly 180,000 distinct CDR3 sequences, less than 20% found once; its top ten account for roughly 3.9%. V shed 5 bases and J 7 bases; nucleotides not matched to a gene: 4. Germline V gives CDR1 SGHTA, CDR2 FQGNSA. The CDR3 is 13 residues long. The chain recombines TRBV7-2 with TRBJ2-1; TRBD1 matches at 8 bases. This receptor was identified in a man younger than 35 who had mild COVID-19 (a few samples of this study predate the infection). Cell type and time point are not known. Material for sequencing was PBMCs or a T cell subset sorted from them (not recorded which). In nucleotides, the CDR3 is TGTGCCAGCAGCCCGGGACAGGCAAATGAGCAGTTCTTC. It translates to CASSPGQANEQFF.